What follows is one T cell receptor (beta chain) and its context. The antigen remains undetermined. In germline, CDR1 is MDHEN, CDR2 SYDVKM. This CDR3 is 16 amino acids long. J was trimmed by 1 base and V by 2 bases; bases with no gene match: 5. The source of the sample is a study of T cell responses to AZD1222 COVID-19 vaccine. Data came from immunoSEQ multiplex PCR; TCRdb stores just in-frame clones and leaves some out. The sample holds approximately 75,000 clones; around 90% are singletons and the top ten take roughly 18%. General observations from the study: Reports indicate that nearly half of spike-specific TCRs are directed at unmutated variant regions. AZD1222 recipients seropositive at baseline numbered only 5 or 6. Regions 160-218 and 743-854 held dominance among vaccine-associated CD4 TCRs, which spanned spike.

The sequence came from an adult who received the AZD1222 COVID-19 vaccine. This sample comprised peripheral blood, obtained 28 days after the second AZD1222 dose. V is TRBV28 and J is TRBJ1-5; the match to TRBD1 covers 7 bases. The DNA for the CDR3 is TGTGCCAGCAGTTTAAACACAGGGGTGAGCAATCAGCCCCAGCATTTT. Its protein is CASSLNTGVSNQPQHF.